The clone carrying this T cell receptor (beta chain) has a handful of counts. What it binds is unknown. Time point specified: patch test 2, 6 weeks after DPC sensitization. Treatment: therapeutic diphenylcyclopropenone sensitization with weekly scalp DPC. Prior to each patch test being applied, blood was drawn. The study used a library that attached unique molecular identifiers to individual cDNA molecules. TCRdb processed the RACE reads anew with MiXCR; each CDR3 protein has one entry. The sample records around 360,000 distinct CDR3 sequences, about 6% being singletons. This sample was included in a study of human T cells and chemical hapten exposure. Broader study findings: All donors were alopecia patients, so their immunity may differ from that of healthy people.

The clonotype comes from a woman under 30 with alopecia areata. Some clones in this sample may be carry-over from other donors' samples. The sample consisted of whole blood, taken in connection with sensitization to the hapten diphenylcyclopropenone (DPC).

CDR3 DNA sequence: TGCGCCAGCAGCTTGGCCGGACAGACCTACGAGCAGTACTTC. Translation gives CASSLAGQTYEQYF. The rearrangement joins TRBV5-1 to TRBJ2-7, with D possibly being TRBD1 (6 bases). The CDR3 covers 14 residues. The V and J ends lost 0 bases and 2 bases respectively, with 9 bases between them. The germline V gene has CDR1 SGHRS and CDR2 YFSETQ.